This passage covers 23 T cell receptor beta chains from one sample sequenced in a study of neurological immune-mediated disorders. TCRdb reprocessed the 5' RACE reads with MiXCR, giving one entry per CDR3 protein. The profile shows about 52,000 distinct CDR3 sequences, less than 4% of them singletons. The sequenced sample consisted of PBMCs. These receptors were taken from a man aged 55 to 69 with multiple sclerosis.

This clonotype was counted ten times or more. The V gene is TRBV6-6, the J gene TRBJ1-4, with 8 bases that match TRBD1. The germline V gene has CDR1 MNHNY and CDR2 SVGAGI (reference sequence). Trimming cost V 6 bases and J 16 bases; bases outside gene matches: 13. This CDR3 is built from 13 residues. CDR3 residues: CASRPGQAPPWFF. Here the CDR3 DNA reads TGTGCCAGCAGACCGGGACAGGCGCCGCCGTGGTTTTTT.

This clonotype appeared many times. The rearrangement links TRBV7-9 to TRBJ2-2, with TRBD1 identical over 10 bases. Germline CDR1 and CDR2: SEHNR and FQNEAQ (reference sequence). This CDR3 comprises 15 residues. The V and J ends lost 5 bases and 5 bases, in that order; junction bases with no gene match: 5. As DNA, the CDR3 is TGTGCCAGCAGCACCGGGACAGGGGAAACCGGGGAGCTGTTTTTT. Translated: CASSTGTGETGELFF.

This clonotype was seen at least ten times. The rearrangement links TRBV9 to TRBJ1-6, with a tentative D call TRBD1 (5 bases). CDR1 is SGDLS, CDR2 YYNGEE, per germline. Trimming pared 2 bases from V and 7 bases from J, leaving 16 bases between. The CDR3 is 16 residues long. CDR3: CASSVTPTAHNSPLHF. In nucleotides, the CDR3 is TGTGCCAGCAGCGTTACCCCGACAGCTCACAATTCACCCCTCCACTTT.

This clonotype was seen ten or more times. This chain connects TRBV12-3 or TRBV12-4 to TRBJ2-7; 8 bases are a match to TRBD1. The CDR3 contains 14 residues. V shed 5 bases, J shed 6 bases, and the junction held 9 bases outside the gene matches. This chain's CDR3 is CASSPRGLGGEQYF. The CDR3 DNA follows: TGTGCCAGCAGTCCCAGGGGGCTCGGAGGCGAGCAGTACTTC.

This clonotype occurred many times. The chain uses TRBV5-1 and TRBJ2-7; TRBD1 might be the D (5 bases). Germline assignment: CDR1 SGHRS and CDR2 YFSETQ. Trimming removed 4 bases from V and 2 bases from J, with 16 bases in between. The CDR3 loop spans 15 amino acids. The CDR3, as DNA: TGCGCCAGCAGCGTGGACCCGACAGTCCCCTACGAGCAGTACTTC. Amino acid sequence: CASSVDPTVPYEQYF.

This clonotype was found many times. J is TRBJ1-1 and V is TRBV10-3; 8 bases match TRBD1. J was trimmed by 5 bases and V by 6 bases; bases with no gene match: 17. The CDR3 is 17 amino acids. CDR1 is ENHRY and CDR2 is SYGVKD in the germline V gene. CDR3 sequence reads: CAIRDPGQGGLRTEAFF. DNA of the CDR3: TGTGCCATCAGGGACCCTGGACAGGGAGGATTAAGGACTGAAGCTTTCTTT.

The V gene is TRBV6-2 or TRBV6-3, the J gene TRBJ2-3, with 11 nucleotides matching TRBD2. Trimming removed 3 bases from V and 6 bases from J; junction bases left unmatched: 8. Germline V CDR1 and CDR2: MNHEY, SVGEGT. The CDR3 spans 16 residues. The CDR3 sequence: CASSYSTSGKGDTQYF. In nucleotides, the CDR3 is TGTGCCAGCAGTTATTCGACTAGCGGGAAAGGGGATACGCAGTATTTT.

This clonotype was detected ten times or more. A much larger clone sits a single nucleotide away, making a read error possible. CDR3 in DNA: TGTGCCAGCAGTCACTCAGGGGTATTTGGAAAGGGCTACACCTTC. Translated: CASSHSGVFGKGYTF. This chain connects TRBV6-5 to TRBJ1-2, with D perhaps TRBD1 (6 bases). Germline-derived CDR1 and CDR2 are MNHEY and SVGAGI. CDR3 length: 15 amino acids.

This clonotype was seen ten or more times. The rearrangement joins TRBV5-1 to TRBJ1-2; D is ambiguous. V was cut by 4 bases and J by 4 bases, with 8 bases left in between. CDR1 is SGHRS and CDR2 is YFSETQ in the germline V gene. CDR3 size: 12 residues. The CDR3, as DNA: TGCGCCAGCAGCCCGGCGGGCTATGGCTACACCTTC. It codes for CASSPAGYGYTF.

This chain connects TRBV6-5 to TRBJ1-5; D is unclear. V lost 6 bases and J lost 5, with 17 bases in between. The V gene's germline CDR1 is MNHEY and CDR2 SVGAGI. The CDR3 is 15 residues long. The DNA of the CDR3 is TGTGCCAGCAGCAACGGACTCATCGGGGATCAGCCCCAGCATTTT. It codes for CASSNGLIGDQPQHF.

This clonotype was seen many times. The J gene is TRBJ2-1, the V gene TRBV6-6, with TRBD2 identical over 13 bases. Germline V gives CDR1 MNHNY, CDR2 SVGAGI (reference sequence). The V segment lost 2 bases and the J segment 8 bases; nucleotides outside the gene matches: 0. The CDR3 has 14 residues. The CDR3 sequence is CASSYTSGRDEQFF. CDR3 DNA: TGTGCCAGCAGTTACACTAGCGGGAGGGATGAGCAGTTCTTC.

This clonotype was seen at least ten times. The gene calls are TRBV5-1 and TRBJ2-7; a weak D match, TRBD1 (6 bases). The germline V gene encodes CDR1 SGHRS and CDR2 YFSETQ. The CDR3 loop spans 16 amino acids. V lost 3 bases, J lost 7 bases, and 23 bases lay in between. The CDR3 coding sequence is TGCGCCAGCAGCTGGGGGCCTAGCCGAGAGGTGGGGGAGCAGTACTTC. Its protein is CASSWGPSREVGEQYF.

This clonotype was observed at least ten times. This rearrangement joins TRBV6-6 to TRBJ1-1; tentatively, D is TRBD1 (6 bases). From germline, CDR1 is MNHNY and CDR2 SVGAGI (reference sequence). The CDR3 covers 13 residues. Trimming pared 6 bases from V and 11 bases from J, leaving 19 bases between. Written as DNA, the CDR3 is TGTGCCAGCAGAGAAAAGTCGGGGGGCCGGGCTTTCTTT. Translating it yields CASREKSGGRAFF.

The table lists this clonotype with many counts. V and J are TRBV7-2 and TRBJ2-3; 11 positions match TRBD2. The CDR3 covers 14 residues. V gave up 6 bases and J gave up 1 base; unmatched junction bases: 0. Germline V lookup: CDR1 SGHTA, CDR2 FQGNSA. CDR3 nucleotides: TGTGCCAGCAGACTAGCGGGAGGCACAGATACGCAGTATTTT. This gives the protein CASRLAGGTDTQYF.

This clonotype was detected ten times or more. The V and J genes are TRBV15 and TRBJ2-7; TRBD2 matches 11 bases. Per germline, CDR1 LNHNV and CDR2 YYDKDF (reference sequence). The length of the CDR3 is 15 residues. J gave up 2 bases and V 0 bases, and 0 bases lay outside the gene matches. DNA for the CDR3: TGTGCCACCAGCAGAGAACTAGCGGGGGCCTACGAGCAGTACTTC. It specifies CATSRELAGAYEQYF.

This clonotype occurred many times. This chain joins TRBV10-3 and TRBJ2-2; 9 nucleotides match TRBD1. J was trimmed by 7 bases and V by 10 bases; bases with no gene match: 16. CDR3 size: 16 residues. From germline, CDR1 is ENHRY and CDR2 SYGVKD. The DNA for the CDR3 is TGTGCCACTACGGACAGGGGAACAGGAAAGGGCGGGGAGCTGTTTTTT. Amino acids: CATTDRGTGKGGELFF.

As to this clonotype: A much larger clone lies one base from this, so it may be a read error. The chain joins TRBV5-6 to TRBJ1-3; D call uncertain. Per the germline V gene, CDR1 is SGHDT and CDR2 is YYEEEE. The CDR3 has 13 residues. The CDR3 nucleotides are TGTGCCAGCAGCTTCACGGCTGGAAAAACCATATATTTT. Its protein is CASSFTAGKTIYF.

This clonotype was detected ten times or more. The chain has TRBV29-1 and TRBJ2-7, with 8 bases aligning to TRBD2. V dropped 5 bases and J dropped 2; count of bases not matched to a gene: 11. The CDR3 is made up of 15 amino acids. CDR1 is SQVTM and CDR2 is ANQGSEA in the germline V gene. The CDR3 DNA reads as TGCAGCGTTTGCACTCCACAGGGACTAGCCTACGAGCAGTACTTC. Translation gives CSVCTPQGLAYEQYF.

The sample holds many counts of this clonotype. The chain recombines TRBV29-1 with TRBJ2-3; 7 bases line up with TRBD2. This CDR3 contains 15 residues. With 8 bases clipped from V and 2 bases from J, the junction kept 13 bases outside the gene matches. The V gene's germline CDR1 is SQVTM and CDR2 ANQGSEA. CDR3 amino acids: CSLLGLADNTDTQYF. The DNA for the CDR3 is TGCAGCCTTCTGGGGCTAGCGGATAACACAGATACGCAGTATTTT.

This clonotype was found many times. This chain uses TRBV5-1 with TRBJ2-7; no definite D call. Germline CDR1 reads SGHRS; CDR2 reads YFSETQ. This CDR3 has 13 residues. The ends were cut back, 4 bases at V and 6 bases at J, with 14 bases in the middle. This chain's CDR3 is CASSEGGKGEQYF. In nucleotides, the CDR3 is TGCGCCAGCAGCGAAGGCGGCAAAGGCGAGCAGTACTTC.

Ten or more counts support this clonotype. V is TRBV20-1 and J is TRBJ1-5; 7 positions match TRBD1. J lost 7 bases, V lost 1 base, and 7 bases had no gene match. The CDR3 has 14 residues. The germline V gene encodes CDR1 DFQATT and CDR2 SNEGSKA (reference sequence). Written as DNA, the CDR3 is TGCAGTGCTAGAGTTCAAGGACAGGAACAGCCCCAGCATTTT. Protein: CSARVQGQEQPQHF.

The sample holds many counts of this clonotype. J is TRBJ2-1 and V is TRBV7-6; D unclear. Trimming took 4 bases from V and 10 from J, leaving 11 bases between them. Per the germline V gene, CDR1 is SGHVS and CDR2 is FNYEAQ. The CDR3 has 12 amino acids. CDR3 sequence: CASSSLVGEQFF. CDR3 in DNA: TGTGCCAGCAGCTCCCTCGTCGGCGAGCAGTTCTTC.

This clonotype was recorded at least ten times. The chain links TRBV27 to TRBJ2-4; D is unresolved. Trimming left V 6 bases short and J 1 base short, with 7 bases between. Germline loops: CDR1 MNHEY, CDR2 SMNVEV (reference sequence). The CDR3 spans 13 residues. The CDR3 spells CASSPPAKNIQYF. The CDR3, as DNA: TGTGCCAGCAGCCCGCCTGCCAAAAACATTCAGTACTTC.